The rows below give T cell receptor beta chains drawn from one sample of a study of Ad26.COV2.S vaccination and SARS-CoV-2 variants. Sequencing used immunoSEQ multiplex PCR; TCRdb keeps in-frame clones, though not all of them. There are a few hundred thousand clones in the sample; roughly 87% occur only once, and approximately 4.3% lies in the top ten. Specimen: peripheral blood, collected in a trial of Ad26.COV2.S vaccine versus placebo. The origin of the receptors is a person between 18 and 59 years old who received the Ad26.COV2.S COVID-19 vaccine or a placebo. The CDR3 runs from the conserved cysteine through the conserved F or W. A D gene is named only where the DNA matches it firmly. The size of a clone is reported for some rows only, either as once, few or many, or as a class for expanded clones.

clone_size: NA
j_call: TRBJ2-2
d_call: NA
v_call: TRBV9
cdr3_nt: TGTGCCAGCAGCGTAGTGGCTGATAGCACCGGGGAGCTGTTTTTT
cdr3_aa: CASSVVADSTGELFF

clone_size: NA
j_call: TRBJ2-5
d_call: NA
v_call: TRBV7-2
cdr3_nt: TGTGCCAGCAGCAAGAGACAGGATCCAGAGACCCAGTACTTC
cdr3_aa: CASSKRQDPETQYF

clone_size: NA
j_call: TRBJ2-3
d_call: TRBD1
v_call: TRBV6-5
cdr3_nt: TGTGCCAGCAGTTATCAGGGGGAGTACGGCACAGATACGCAGTATTTT
cdr3_aa: CASSYQGEYGTDTQYF

clone_size: NA
j_call: TRBJ2-7
d_call: NA
v_call: TRBV6-2/TRBV6-3
cdr3_nt: TGTGCCAGCAGTTACCTACTAGAAGGCGAGCAGTACTTC
cdr3_aa: CASSYLLEGEQYF

clone_size: NA
j_call: TRBJ1-5
d_call: NA
v_call: TRBV23-1
cdr3_nt: TGCGCCAGCAGTCGTACGGGCTTCGGCAATCAGCCCCAGCATTTT
cdr3_aa: CASSRTGFGNQPQHF

clone_size: NA
j_call: TRBJ2-1
d_call: NA
v_call: TRBV11-2
cdr3_nt: TGTGCCAGCAGCCTGGGCGTCGTCGATGAGCAGTTCTTC
cdr3_aa: CASSLGVVDEQFF

clone_size: once
j_call: TRBJ2-1
d_call: NA
v_call: TRBV6-2/TRBV6-3
cdr3_nt: TGTGCCAGCAGTTCCCCAGAGTTCGTCTATGAGCAGTTCTTC
cdr3_aa: CASSSPEFVYEQFF

clone_size: few
j_call: TRBJ1-6
d_call: NA
v_call: TRBV19
cdr3_nt: TGTGCCAGTAGCAATACCTTACAACCCCTCCACTTT
cdr3_aa: CASSNTLQPLHF

clone_size: NA
j_call: TRBJ1-1
d_call: NA
v_call: TRBV4-2
cdr3_nt: TGTGCCAGCAGCCAAGATCGGGGGGCAGCTTTCTTT
cdr3_aa: CASSQDRGAAFF

clone_size: once
j_call: TRBJ2-1
d_call: TRBD2
v_call: TRBV10-3
cdr3_nt: TGTGCCATCAGTGATCTAGCGGGAGGAGGGCACAATGAGCAGTTCTTC
cdr3_aa: CAISDLAGGGHNEQFF

clone_size: once
j_call: TRBJ2-3
d_call: NA
v_call: TRBV29-1
cdr3_nt: TGCAGCGTTACGGCCGATACGCAGTATTTT
cdr3_aa: CSVTADTQYF

clone_size: NA
j_call: TRBJ2-1
d_call: TRBD1
v_call: TRBV6-4
cdr3_nt: TGTGCCAGCAGTGATTCCCCCGGGACAGGGGGCAATGAGCAGTTCTTC
cdr3_aa: CASSDSPGTGGNEQFF

clone_size: NA
j_call: TRBJ2-7
d_call: NA
v_call: TRBV27
cdr3_nt: TGTGCCAGCAGTTTAAGGGGATACGAGCAGTACTTC
cdr3_aa: CASSLRGYEQYF

clone_size: NA
j_call: TRBJ2-1
d_call: NA
v_call: TRBV27
cdr3_nt: TGTGCCAGCAAAGGGCCGATCTACAATGAGCAGTTCTTC
cdr3_aa: CASKGPIYNEQFF

clone_size: NA
j_call: TRBJ2-7
d_call: TRBD2
v_call: TRBV9
cdr3_nt: TGTGCCAGCAGCGTAGGTCCGCGGGAGGCATCCTACGAGCAGTACTTC
cdr3_aa: CASSVGPREASYEQYF

clone_size: NA
j_call: TRBJ2-7
d_call: NA
v_call: TRBV5-6
cdr3_nt: TGTGCCAGCAGCTTGAGTCCTAGCACGGGGTACGAGCAGTACTTC
cdr3_aa: CASSLSPSTGYEQYF

clone_size: NA
j_call: TRBJ2-7
d_call: TRBD2
v_call: TRBV28
cdr3_nt: TGTGCCAGCAGTGAGCGCGGGAGGGCCCACGAGCAGTACTTC
cdr3_aa: CASSERGRAHEQYF

clone_size: NA
j_call: TRBJ1-1
d_call: TRBD1
v_call: TRBV28
cdr3_nt: TGTGCCAGCAGTTTATTGGGACAGGTGAACACTGAAGCTTTCTTT
cdr3_aa: CASSLLGQVNTEAFF

clone_size: NA
j_call: TRBJ1-2
d_call: NA
v_call: TRBV28
cdr3_nt: TGTGCCAGCAGGAAAAAGGTAGCCAGCCTCTATGGCTACACCTTC
cdr3_aa: CASRKKVASLYGYTF

clone_size: NA
j_call: TRBJ2-1
d_call: TRBD2
v_call: TRBV9
cdr3_nt: TGTGCCAGCAGCGACAGAGCGGGAGGATCCTACAATGAGCAGTTCTTC
cdr3_aa: CASSDRAGGSYNEQFF

clone_size: once
j_call: TRBJ1-2
d_call: NA
v_call: TRBV4-3
cdr3_nt: TGCGCCAGCAGCCAAGGGACCTCTAACTATGGCTACACCTTC
cdr3_aa: CASSQGTSNYGYTF

clone_size: NA
j_call: TRBJ2-7
d_call: NA
v_call: TRBV18
cdr3_nt: TGTGCCAGCTCACCTGCCGGACGTAGCTCCTACGAGCAGTACTTC
cdr3_aa: CASSPAGRSSYEQYF

clone_size: NA
j_call: TRBJ2-7
d_call: NA
v_call: TRBV5-4
cdr3_nt: TGTGCCAGCACCCTCCTCGACGGGGCAAACGAGCAGTACTTC
cdr3_aa: CASTLLDGANEQYF

clone_size: NA
j_call: TRBJ2-1
d_call: TRBD2
v_call: TRBV11-3
cdr3_nt: TGTGCCAGCAGCTTCGATAGCGGGAACTACAATGAGCAGTTCTTC
cdr3_aa: CASSFDSGNYNEQFF

clone_size: NA
j_call: TRBJ2-7
d_call: TRBD2
v_call: TRBV7-2
cdr3_nt: TGTGCCAGCAGCTTCATAGCGGGAGGGGGGAGAGCCTACGAGCAGTACTTC
cdr3_aa: CASSFIAGGGRAYEQYF

clone_size: NA
j_call: TRBJ1-4
d_call: NA
v_call: TRBV7-6
cdr3_nt: TGTGCCAGCAGCTTAGGGCCGACAGGTGCAACTAATGAAAAACTGTTTTTT
cdr3_aa: CASSLGPTGATNEKLFF